The present TCR beta chain was sequenced within a study of post-analysis software for immune sequencing data. General observations from the study: TRBV5-6, TRBV5-1 and TRBV20-1 were among five TRBV segments more frequent in patients than controls.

This clonotype appeared a few times. Its antigen is unidentified. The V gene end was trimmed by 8 bases and the J gene end by 4 bases; junction bases not matched to a gene: 1. This CDR3 spans 11 amino acids. Sequencing libraries made from TCR beta cDNA carried unique molecular identifiers. T cells numbering roughly 0.9 to 10 million yielded cDNA molecules that totaled about 500,000. Each CDR3 protein gets one entry after TCRdb re-called the PCR reads with MiXCR. The profile shows around 700,000 distinct CDR3 sequences, approximately 59% of them singletons. The sequence came from a girl aged 2-10 years with multiple sclerosis. The chain employs TRBV12-3 or TRBV12-4 and TRBJ2-5; 7 nucleotides match TRBD2. Sequenced sample: blood. The CDR3 spells CASGLGETQYF. The CDR3 DNA sequence: TGTGCCAGCGGACTAGGAGAGACCCAGTACTTC.